Listed below are T cell receptor beta chains from one sample, sequenced in a study of cytomegalovirus exposure and HLA in healthy donors. TCRdb's table, derived via immunoSEQ multiplex PCR, lists solely in-frame clones and lacks some. The data hold 110,000 to 150,000 clones, with 86% observed a single time. Sequencing input: PBMCs. Source of these receptors: a man between 18 and 29 years old in good health and CMV-seronegative. Each CDR3 is given with its conserved first and last residue. A D gene is named only where the DNA matches it firmly. Some rows have no size entry. The others give once, few or many, or a class for an expanded clone.

>TRBJ2-5|TRBV2|TRBD2|.
TGTGCCAGCAGTGAATGGGGGCCTAGCGGGGGCCAAGAGACCCAGTACTTC
CASSEWGPSGGQETQYF
>TRBJ2-1|TRBV28|TRBD2|.
TGTGCCAGCAGTTTTTGGCTAGCGGTACCGAGCTCCTACAATGAGCAGTTCTTC
CASSFWLAVPSSYNEQFF
>TRBJ2-7|TRBV7-2|.|.
TGTGCCAGCAGCTTAGCGTCCGGGGGGCTTAGCTTCGAGCAGTACTTC
CASSLASGGLSFEQYF
>TRBJ1-1|TRBV19|.|.
TGTGCCAGTAGTATAGGCTTCCAGGGGGAAGCTTTCTTT
CASSIGFQGEAFF
>TRBJ1-4|TRBV19|TRBD1|.
TGTGCCAGTGCGCGGGACAGCATTAATGAAAAACTGTTTTTT
CASARDSINEKLFF
>TRBJ2-5|TRBV2|TRBD2|once
TGTGCCAGCAGTGGGGGGAGGGTGGAGACCCAGTACTTC
CASSGGRVETQYF
>TRBJ1-1|TRBV23-1|.|once
TGCGCCAGCAGTCAAAATGGACAGCACGAAGCTTTCTTT
CASSQNGQHEAFF
>TRBJ1-4|TRBV27|.|.
TGTGCCAGCAGTTTATCCAGATTCGAAAAACTGTTTTTT
CASSLSRFEKLFF
>TRBJ1-6|TRBV10-3|.|.
TGTGCCATCAGTGGGGGGGGACCTTCACCCCTCCACTTT
CAISGGGPSPLHF
>TRBJ1-1|TRBV27|TRBD1|once
TGTGCCAGCAGCGCTACAGGGGGAACTGAAGCTTTCTTT
CASSATGGTEAFF
>TRBJ2-1|TRBV7-8|TRBD2|.
TGTGCCAGCAGCCCCCGGGACTACCAATACAATGAGCAGTTCTTC
CASSPRDYQYNEQFF
>TRBJ1-1|TRBV6-6|.|.
TGTGCCAGCAGCCAAATATTGAGCACTGAAGCTTTCTTT
CASSQILSTEAFF
>TRBJ2-1|TRBV9|TRBD2|.
TGTGCCAGCAGTCAGGGGCTAGCGGGAGGGGGGTACAATGAGCAGTTCTTC
CASSQGLAGGGYNEQFF
>TRBJ1-1|TRBV10-3|TRBD1|.
TGTGCCATCAGTGGGGACAGGGGGCTGACAGAAGCTTTCTTT
CAISGDRGLTEAFF
>TRBJ1-5|TRBV7-8|.|.
TGTGCCAGCAGCTTAGGGGGAGGGGATCAGCCCCAGCATTTT
CASSLGGGDQPQHF
>TRBJ2-5|TRBV21-1|.|.
TGTGCCAGCAAGGACATGGAACCCGGGACCCAGTACTTC
CASKDMEPGTQYF
>TRBJ2-7|TRBV28|TRBD1|.
TGTGCCAGCAGTTTTCGTTACAGGGGGCGTCGTGAGCAGTACTTC
CASSFRYRGRREQYF
>TRBJ2-4|TRBV2|.|.
TGTGCCAGCAGTGAGGGGCTTTCAGCCAAAAACATTCAGTACTTC
CASSEGLSAKNIQYF
>TRBJ1-1|TRBV7-9|TRBD1|few
TGTGCCAGCAGCGAAAGGGGGCTGGGCACTGAAGCTTTCTTT
CASSERGLGTEAFF
>TRBJ2-1|TRBV7-2|.|.
TGTGCCAGCAGCTCCAACAATGAGCAGTTCTTC
CASSSNNEQFF
>TRBJ2-1|TRBV27|TRBD2|.
TGTGCCAGCAGTTTCGGGGGGATCTCCTACAATGAGCAGTTCTTC
CASSFGGISYNEQFF
>TRBJ2-7|TRBV9|TRBD2|.
TGTGCCAGCAGCGTTAGCGGGAGAAGAGAGCAGTACTTC
CASSVSGRREQYF
>TRBJ1-1|TRBV11-2|.|.
TGTGCCAGCAGCTTAGTTGCAGGGTCCACTGAAGCTTTCTTT
CASSLVAGSTEAFF